This T cell receptor (beta chain) was documented in a study of cytomegalovirus exposure and HLA in healthy donors. Across the study: The approximately 110 validation repertoires used a platform that matched the one used for the roughly 700 first-cohort repertoires, as a later analysis reported.

The protocol was immunoSEQ multiplex PCR, while the TCRdb copy is restricted to in-frame clones and leaves out a portion. The sample shows 120,000 to 150,000 clones, around nine tenths of them seen only once. Details on this clone: Antigen: not known.

Study outcomes and limitations: Across donors, most TCRs were seen rarely, yet some public ones were widespread. It was confirmed in vitro that a few of the CMV-associated chains were specific for CMV antigens. Reported performance of the classifier showed diagnosis of cytomegalovirus status with high specificity and sensitivity.

This CDR3 has 15 residues. V shed 8 bases and J 6 bases; nucleotides not matched to a gene: 13. The germline V gene has CDR1 MNHNS and CDR2 SASEGT. What was sequenced was PBMCs. The TCR originated in a woman under 30 in good health and CMV-seropositive. The chain is built from TRBV6-1 and TRBJ1-5; 7 nucleotides agree with TRBD1. This chain's CDR3 is CASLYLDRIGQPQHF. The CDR3 DNA reads as TGTGCCAGCCTTTACTTGGACAGGATCGGTCAGCCCCAGCATTTT.